This T cell receptor beta chain was sequenced in a study of cytomegalovirus exposure and HLA in healthy donors. This clone has a single count. TCRdb's table, derived via immunoSEQ multiplex PCR, lists solely in-frame clones and lacks some. The sample records some 110,000 clones, around 86% being singletons. After removal of 2 bases from V and 3 bases from J, the junction contained 13 bases not matched to a gene. Germline CDR1 and CDR2: SGHTA and FQGNSA. CDR3 size: 19 residues. The clonotype was recovered from a woman aged 18-35 years in good health and CMV-seropositive. The genes are TRBV7-2 and TRBJ2-5; TRBD2 matches 12 bases. Sample: PBMCs. This CDR3 is CASSLRNGTSGPRKETQYF. CDR3 nucleotide sequence: TGTGCCAGCAGCTTAAGGAATGGGACTAGCGGGCCTCGTAAAGAGACCCAGTACTTC. The full variable domain, in which reference TRBV7-2 and TRBJ2-5 provide the parts outside the CDR3, is GAGVSQSPSNKVTEKGKDVELRCDPISGHTALYWYRQSLGQGLEFLIYFQGNSAPDKSGLPSDRFSAERTGGSVSTLTIQRTQQEDSAVYLCASSLRNGTSGPRKETQYFGPGTRLLVL.